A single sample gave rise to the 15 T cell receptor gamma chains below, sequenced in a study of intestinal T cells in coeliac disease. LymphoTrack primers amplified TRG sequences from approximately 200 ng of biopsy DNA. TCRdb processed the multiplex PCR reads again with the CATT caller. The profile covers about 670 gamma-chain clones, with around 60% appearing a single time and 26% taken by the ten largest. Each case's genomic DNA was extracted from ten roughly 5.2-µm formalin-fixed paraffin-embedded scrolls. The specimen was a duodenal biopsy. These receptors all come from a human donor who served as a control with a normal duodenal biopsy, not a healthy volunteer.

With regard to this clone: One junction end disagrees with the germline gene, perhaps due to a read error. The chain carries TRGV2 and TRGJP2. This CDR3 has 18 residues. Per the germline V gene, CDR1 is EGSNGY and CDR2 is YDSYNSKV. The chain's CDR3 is CATPRLASPSASDWTKTF. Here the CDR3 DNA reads TGTGCCACCCCACGACTGGCCTCTCCCTCAGCTAGTGATTGGACCAAGACGTTT.

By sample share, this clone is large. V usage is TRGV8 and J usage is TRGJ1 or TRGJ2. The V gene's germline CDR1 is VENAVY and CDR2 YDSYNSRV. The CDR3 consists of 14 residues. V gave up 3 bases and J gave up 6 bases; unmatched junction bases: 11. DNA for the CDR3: TGTGCCACCTGGGATCCCTCACCTTGTTATAAGAAACTCTTT. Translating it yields CATWDPSPCYKKLF.

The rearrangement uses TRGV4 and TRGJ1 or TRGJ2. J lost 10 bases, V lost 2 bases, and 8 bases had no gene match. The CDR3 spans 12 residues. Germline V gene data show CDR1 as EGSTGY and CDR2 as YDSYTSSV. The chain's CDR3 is CATWDVIIKKLF. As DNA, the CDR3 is TGTGCCACCTGGGATGTTATTATAAAGAAACTCTTT.

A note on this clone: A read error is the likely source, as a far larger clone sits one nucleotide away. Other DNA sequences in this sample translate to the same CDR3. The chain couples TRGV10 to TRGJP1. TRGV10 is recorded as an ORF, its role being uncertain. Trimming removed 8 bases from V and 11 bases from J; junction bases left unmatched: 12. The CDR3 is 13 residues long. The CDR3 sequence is CAAWGPNRWFKIF. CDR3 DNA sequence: TGTGCTGCGTGGGGCCCTAATAGGTGGTTCAAGATATTT.

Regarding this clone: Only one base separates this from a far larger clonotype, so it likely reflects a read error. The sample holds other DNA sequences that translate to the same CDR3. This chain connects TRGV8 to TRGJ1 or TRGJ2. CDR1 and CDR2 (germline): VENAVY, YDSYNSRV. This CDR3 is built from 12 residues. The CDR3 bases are TGCGCCACCTGGGATCGCGATTATAAGAAACTCTTT. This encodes CATWDRDYKKLF.

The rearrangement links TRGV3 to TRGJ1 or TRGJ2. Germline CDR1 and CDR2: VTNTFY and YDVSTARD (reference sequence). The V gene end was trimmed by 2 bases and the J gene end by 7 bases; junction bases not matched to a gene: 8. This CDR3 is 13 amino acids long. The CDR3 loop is CATWDKGGYKKLF. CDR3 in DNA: TGTGCCACCTGGGACAAGGGCGGCTATAAGAAACTCTTT.

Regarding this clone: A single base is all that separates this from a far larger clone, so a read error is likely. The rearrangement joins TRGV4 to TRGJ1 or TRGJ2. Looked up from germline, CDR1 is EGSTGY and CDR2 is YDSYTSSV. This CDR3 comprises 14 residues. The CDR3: CATWDPPNYYKKLF. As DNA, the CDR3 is TGTGCCACCTGGGATCCCCCGAATTACTATAAGAAACTCTTT.

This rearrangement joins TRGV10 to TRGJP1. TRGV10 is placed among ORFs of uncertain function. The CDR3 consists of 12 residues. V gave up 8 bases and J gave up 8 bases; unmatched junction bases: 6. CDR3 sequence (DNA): TGTGCTGCGTGGAGTACCGGTTGGTTCAAGATATTT. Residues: CAAWSTGWFKIF.

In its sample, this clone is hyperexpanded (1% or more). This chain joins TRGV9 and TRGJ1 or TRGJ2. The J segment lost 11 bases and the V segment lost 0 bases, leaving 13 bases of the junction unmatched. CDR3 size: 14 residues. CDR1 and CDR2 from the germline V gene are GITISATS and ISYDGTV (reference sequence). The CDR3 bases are TGTGCCTTGTGGGAGGTGCCAGTAGGCGGCGAGAAACTCTTT. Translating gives CALWEVPVGGEKLF.

CDR3 protein: CATWIIDSDWIKTF. CDR3 DNA: TGTGCCACCTGGATTATAGATAGTGATTGGATCAAGACGTTT. This sequence joins TRGV8 and TRGJP2. CDR3 length: 14 residues. Germline CDR1 is VENAVY and CDR2 is YDSYNSRV. V lost 6 bases, J lost 4 bases, and 8 bases stayed unmatched.

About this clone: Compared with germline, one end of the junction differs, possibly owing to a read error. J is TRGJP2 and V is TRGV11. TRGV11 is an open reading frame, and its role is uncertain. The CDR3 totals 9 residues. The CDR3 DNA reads TGTGCCTGCTGGATTAGGCTGACCTTT. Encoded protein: CACWIRLTF.

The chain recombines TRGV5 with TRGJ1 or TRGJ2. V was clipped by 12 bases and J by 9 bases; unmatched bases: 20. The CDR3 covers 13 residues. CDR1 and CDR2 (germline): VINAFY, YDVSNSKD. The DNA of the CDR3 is TGTGCCCACCTGGGACTCGCCCCCTTTAAGAAACTCTTT. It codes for CAHLGLAPFKKLF.

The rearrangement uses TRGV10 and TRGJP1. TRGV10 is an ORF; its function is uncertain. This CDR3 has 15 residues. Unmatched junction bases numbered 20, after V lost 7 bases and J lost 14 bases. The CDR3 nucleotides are TGTGCTGCGTGGTTTGAGACCACTGGTTTGGTTTTCAAGATATTT. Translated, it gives CAAWFETTGLVFKIF.

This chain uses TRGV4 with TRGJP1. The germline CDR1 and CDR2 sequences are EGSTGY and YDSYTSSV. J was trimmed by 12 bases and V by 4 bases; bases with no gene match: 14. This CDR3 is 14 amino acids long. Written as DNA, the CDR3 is TGTGCCACCTGGGACGGGCGAGGGGGACGGTTCAAGATATTT. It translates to CATWDGRGGRFKIF.

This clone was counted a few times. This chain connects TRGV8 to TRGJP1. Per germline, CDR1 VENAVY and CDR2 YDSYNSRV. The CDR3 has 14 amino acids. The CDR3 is CAPGIWATGWFKIF. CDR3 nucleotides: TGTGCACCTGGGATATGGGCCACTGGTTGGTTCAAGATATTT.